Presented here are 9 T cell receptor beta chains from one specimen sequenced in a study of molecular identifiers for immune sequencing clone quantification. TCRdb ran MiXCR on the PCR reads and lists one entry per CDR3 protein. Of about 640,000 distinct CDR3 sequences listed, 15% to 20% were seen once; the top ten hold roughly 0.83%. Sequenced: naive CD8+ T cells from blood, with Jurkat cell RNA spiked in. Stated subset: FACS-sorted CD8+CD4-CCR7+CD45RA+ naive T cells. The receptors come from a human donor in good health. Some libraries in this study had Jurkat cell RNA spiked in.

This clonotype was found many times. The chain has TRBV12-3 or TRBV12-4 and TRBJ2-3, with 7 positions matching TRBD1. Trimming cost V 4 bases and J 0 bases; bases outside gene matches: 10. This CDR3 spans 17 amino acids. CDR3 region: CASSSLSPGQSTDTQYF. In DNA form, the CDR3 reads TGTGCCAGCAGTTCCCTGAGCCCGGGACAGAGCACAGATACGCAGTATTTT.

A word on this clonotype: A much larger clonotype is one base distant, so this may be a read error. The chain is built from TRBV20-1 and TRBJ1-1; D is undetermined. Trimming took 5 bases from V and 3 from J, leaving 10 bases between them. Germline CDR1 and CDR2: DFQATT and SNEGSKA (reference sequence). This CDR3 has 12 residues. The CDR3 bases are TGCAGTGCTTTCGACATCTACACTGAAGCTTTCTTT. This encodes CSAFDIYTEAFF.

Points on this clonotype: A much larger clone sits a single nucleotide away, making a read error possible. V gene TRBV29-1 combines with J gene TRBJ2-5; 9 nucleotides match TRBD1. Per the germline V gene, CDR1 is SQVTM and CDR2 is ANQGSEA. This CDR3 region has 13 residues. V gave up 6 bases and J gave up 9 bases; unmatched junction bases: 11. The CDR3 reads CSVGVTGGEAQYF. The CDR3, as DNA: TGCAGCGTGGGAGTGACAGGGGGGGAGGCCCAGTACTTC.

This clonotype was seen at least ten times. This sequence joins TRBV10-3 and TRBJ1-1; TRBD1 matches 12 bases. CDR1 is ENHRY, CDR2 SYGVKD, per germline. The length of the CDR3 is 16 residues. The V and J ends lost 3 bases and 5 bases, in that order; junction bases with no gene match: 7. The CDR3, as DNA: TGTGCCATCAGTGACCCCGGGACAGGGGGCATTACTGAAGCTTTCTTT. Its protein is CAISDPGTGGITEAFF.

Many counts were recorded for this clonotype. CDR3 coding DNA: TGTGCCAGCAGTCTGGGGACAGGGGCTGGCTACACCTTC. It specifies CASSLGTGAGYTF. The chain joins TRBV28 to TRBJ1-2; 10 bases line up with TRBD1. This CDR3 is built from 13 residues. The V gene end was trimmed by 5 bases and the J gene end by 7 bases; junction bases not matched to a gene: 4. Germline V CDR1 and CDR2: MDHEN, SYDVKM.

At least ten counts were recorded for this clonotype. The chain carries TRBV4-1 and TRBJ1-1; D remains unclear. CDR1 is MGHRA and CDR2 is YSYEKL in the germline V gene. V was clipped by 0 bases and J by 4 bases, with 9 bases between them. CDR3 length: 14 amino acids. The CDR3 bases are TGCGCCAGCAGCCAAGATCCGTTGACCACTGAAGCTTTCTTT. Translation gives CASSQDPLTTEAFF.

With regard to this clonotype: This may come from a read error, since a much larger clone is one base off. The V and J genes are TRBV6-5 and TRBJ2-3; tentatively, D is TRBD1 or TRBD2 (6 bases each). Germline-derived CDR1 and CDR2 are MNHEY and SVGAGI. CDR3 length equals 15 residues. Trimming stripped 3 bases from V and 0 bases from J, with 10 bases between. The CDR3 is CASSYRGDSTDTQYF. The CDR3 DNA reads TGTGCCAGCAGTTATAGGGGGGATAGCACAGATACGCAGTATTTT.

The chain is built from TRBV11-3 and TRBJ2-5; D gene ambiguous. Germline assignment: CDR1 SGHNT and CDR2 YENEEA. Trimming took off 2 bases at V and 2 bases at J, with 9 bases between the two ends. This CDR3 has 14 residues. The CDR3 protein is CASSLNLDQETQYF. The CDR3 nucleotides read TGTGCCAGCAGCTTAAACCTAGATCAAGAGACCCAGTACTTC.

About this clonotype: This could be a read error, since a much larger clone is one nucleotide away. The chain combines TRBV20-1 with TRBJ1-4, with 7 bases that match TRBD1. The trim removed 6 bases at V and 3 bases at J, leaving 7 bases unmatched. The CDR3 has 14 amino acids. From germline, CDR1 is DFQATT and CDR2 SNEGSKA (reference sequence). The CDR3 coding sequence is TGCAGTGCATCAGACAGGGCTCCTAATGAAAAACTGTTTTTT. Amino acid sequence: CSASDRAPNEKLFF.